The entry below describes one T cell receptor beta chain. This clone showed up many times. This receptor's antigen is unknown. The missing CDR3 end, 3 residues past where the read stops, is filled in from the germline J gene. Equivalent amounts of genomic DNA from CVID and control samples were used as sequencing input. For every sample, a 60 bp segment covering the rearranged TCRbeta CDR3 region was amplified and then sequenced. The immunoSEQ assay, a bias-corrected multiplex PCR with high-throughput sequencing, was employed for TCRbeta amplification. The paper's data handling went like this. Every unique nucleotide sequence counted as a clone and was annotated with V, D and J genes, copy number and frequency. Sequences were labeled productive if in frame, and non-productive if out of frame or containing stop codons. As previously described, clonality was computed from Shannon's entropy. The predicted amino acid sequences of productive clones were used to derive mean CDR3 Kyte-Doolittle hydropathy. Hierarchical clustering of scaled V gene usage was performed with the R hclust function using Manhattan distance and complete linkage. To assess clone sharing by CDR3 amino acid sequence, 12 repertoires per group were resampled over 100 rounds. The repertoires were searched for 70 published EBV-specific and approximately 240 published CMV-specific TCRbeta sequences. A couple of CVID samples that yielded fewer than 10,000 sequences were excluded from the analysis, so fewer than 45 CVID repertoires were retained. TCRdb mirrors the immuneACCESS table, restricted to in-frame sequences. Some clones are absent from its copies; in checked studies, under half trace to an unresolved V gene, and the reason for the others is unknown. V and J calls and clone size are those listed in that table; D and trimming were worked out from the DNA. For this sample, 30,000 to 40,000 clones are listed, none of them singletons. The ten biggest clones cover roughly 8.9% of the sample.

The data are from a study of T cell clonality in common variable immunodeficiency (dated by TCRdb to between 2014 and 2016). Via the germline V gene, CDR1 is MNHEY and CDR2 SVGEGT. The CDR3, cysteine through phenylalanine, is 14 amino acids long. The DNA has 33 bases, all within the CDR3, and is read from base 1. The germline V and J ends show losses of 5 bases and 0 bases respectively, and no gene match explains 0 bases of the junction. Most of the CVID patients and most of the healthy controls were of Caucasian heritage. Heparinized peripheral whole blood samples of roughly 4.5 to 8 ml were collected from each donor. Genomic DNA from adults with common variable immune deficiency (CVID) and from healthy adult controls was used for sequencing of TCRbeta CDR3 repertoires. A total of about 22 healthy adult volunteers (about twelve female and around 10 male; age range roughly 23 to 75 years, mean age about 35) were included in the control group. Diluted blood was subjected to density centrifugation over Hypaque 1077 or Ficoll-Paque for isolation of peripheral blood mononuclear cells. Genomic DNA was extracted from unsorted mononuclear cells by Qiagen column purification or by a centrifugation-based method.

Results and caveats for the whole study, not just this receptor: Patient heterogeneity within the CVID cohort put limits on correlating repertoire features with clinical complications. CVID TCRbeta sequences reportedly showed fewer deletions and N-nucleotide insertions and lacked highly modified clones with 13 or more V deletions. CVID subjects shared fewer TCRbeta clones with each other than healthy controls did (p < 0.0001). TCRbeta clonality was higher in CVID subjects than in healthy controls (t-test p = 0.018), and the increase was most characteristic of about a third of subjects. According to the authors, finding the cause of the higher clonality in CVID would require sequencing the repertoires of T cell subpopulations. Although equal DNA input was used, an average of roughly 80,000 unique sequences per sample was obtained for controls, compared with about 31,547 for CVID samples.

The sequence joins TRBV6-2 or TRBV6-3 to TRBJ2-7, and TRBD2 matches 11 of the central bases. The sample comprised peripheral blood mononuclear cells. This clonotype originated in a person between 18 and 75 years old in good health. The part of the CDR3 DNA that was read is TGTGCCAGCAGTGGGACTAGCGGCTCCTACGAG. The translation is CASSGTSGSYE. The CDR3 in its entirety is CASSGTSGSYEQYF.